The 3 T cell receptor beta chains below all came from one sample that was sequenced in a study of T cells in Graves' hyperthyroidism and ophthalmopathy (dated by TCRdb to between 2019 and 2020). Library method: multiplex PCR. TCRdb shows the sequencer as Illumina HiSeq 2000. The TCR beta CDR3 regions were amplified from RNA transcripts. The TCR CDR3 was subjected to a first round of RT-PCR using the HTBI primer set and the Qiagen OneStep RT-PCR kit. TCRdb cleaned the public reads at Q25 with fastp, built clones with MiXCR and kept in-frame beta chains. Rows with a matching CDR3 protein are joined into one entry that keeps the most common DNA and genes. This sample holds around 500,000 distinct CDR3 sequences; about 15% were observed only once. The top ten clones comprise over 11% of the sample. The sequenced sample consisted of blood. These receptors originate from a middle-aged woman with Graves' hyperthyroidism.

This chain joins TRBV15 and TRBJ1-3; no reliable D call. The CDR3 contains 17 residues. Deletions cut 0 bases from V and 4 bases from J, with 16 bases between. The germline gives CDR1 LNHNV, CDR2 YYDKDF (reference sequence). The CDR3 sequence: CATSREPVSALGNTIYF. The DNA of the CDR3 is TGTGCCACCAGCAGAGAGCCCGTTAGTGCCTTAGGAAACACCATATATTTT.

This clonotype has a handful of counts. This sequence joins TRBV11-2 and TRBJ1-4; D is uncertain. Trimming left V 0 bases short and J 6 bases short, with 5 bases between. The CDR3 contains 13 residues. Per germline, CDR1 SGHAT and CDR2 FQNNGV. CDR3 sequence: CASSLEGYEKLFF. As DNA, the CDR3 is TGTGCCAGCAGCTTAGAGGGTTATGAAAAACTGTTTTTT.

This sequence joins TRBV6-6 and TRBJ2-4; 10 bases are shared with TRBD1. CDR3 size: 17 residues. V lost 0 bases, J lost 5 bases, and 7 bases stayed unmatched. Germline CDR1 is MNHNY and CDR2 is SVGAGI (reference sequence). For the CDR3, the DNA is TGTGCCAGCAGTTACTCGTGGAGACAGGGGGCAGAAAACATTCAGTACTTC. It yields the protein CASSYSWRQGAENIQYF.